This TCR beta chain was captured by sequencing in a study of PD-1 blockade in classical Hodgkin lymphoma. CDR1 and CDR2 from the germline V gene are SGHDT and YYEEEE. Trimming took 3 bases from V and 0 from J, leaving 13 bases between them. The CDR3 consists of 16 residues. Sequenced by immunoSEQ multiplex PCR; TCRdb stores in-frame clones only, minus some. The sample has 25,000 to 35,000 clones; approximately 94% are singletons. Time point defined: newly diagnosed, previously untreated cHL patient sample. V and J are TRBV5-6 and TRBJ2-4; D possibly matches TRBD1 or TRBD2 (5 bases each). Sequenced material: peripheral blood mononuclear cells (PBMCs). This TCR was sampled from a human donor with classical Hodgkin lymphoma. CDR3 residues: CASSSSGALAKNIQYF. The CDR3 DNA sequence: TGTGCCAGCAGCTCCTCCGGGGCCCTAGCCAAAAACATTCAGTACTTC.